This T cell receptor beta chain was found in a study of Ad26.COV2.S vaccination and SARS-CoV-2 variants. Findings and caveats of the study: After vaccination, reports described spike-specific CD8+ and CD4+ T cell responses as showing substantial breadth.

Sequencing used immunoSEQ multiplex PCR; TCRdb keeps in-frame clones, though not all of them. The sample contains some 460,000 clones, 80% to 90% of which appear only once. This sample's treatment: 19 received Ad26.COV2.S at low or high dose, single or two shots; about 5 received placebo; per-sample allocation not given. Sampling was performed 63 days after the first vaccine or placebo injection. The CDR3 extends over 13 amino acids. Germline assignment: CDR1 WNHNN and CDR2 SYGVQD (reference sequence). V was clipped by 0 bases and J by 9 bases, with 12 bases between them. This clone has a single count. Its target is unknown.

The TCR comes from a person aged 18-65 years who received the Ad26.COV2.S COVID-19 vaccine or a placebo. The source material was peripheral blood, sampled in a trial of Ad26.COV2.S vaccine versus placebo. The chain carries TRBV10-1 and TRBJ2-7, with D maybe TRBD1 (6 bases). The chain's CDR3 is CASSESWTERQYF. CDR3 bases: TGCGCCAGCAGTGAGTCATGGACAGAGAGGCAGTACTTC.